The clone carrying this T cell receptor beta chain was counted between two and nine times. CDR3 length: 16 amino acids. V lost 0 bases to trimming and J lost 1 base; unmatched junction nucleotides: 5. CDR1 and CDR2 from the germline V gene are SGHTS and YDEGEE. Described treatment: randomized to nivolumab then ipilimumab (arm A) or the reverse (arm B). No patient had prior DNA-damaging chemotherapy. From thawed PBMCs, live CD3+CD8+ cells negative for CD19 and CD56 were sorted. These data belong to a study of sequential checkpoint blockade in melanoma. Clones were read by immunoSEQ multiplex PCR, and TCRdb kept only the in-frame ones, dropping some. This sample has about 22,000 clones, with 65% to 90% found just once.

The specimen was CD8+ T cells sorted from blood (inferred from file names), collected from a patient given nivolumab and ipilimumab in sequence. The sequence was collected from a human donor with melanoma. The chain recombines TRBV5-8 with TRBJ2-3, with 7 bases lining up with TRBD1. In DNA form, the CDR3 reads TGTGCCAGCAGCTTGGTTGTCGGGACAGGCACAGATACGCAGTATTTT. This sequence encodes CASSLVVGTGTDTQYF.